These T cell receptor beta chains were read from a single sample in a study of PD-1 blockade in classical Hodgkin lymphoma. Assay: immunoSEQ multiplex PCR; the TCRdb copy retains only in-frame clones and omits some. This sample has under 80,000 clones; 71% occur once, and the top ten carry 7% to 10%. Material: peripheral blood mononuclear cells (PBMCs), obtained before the second cycle of nivolumab. These receptors were obtained from a human donor with classical Hodgkin lymphoma. CDR3s include the opening cysteine and the closing phenylalanine or tryptophan. Fields, in order: clone size, V gene, J gene, D gene, CDR3 DNA, CDR3 protein. A D gene is named only where the DNA matches it firmly. Rows give clone size only sometimes, using once, few, many, or a class for an expanded clone.

NA	TRBV6-6	TRBJ1-5	NA	TGTGCCAGCAACTACAGGGTTGGAGATCAGCCCCAGCATTTT	CASNYRVGDQPQHF
NA	TRBV9	TRBJ2-2	NA	TGTGCCAGCAGCGTAGAGATAACAGGGAACACCGGGGAGCTGTTTTTT	CASSVEITGNTGELFF
NA	TRBV5-4	TRBJ1-3	NA	TGTGCCAGCAGGGACAGATTCTCTGGAAACACCATATATTTT	CASRDRFSGNTIYF
NA	TRBV7-9	TRBJ1-2	NA	TGTGCCAGCAGCTTAGGAGGCAGGGATGTGTTGTTCGGCTACACCTTC	CASSLGGRDVLFGYTF
once	TRBV28	TRBJ1-2	NA	TGTGCCAGCAGTTTGGACGTAAGGACTGGCTACACCTTC	CASSLDVRTGYTF
NA	TRBV6-5	TRBJ1-1	NA	TGTGCCAGCAGTTACTTTGGGTCCTTATACACTGAAGCTTTCTTT	CASSYFGSLYTEAFF
NA	TRBV21-1	TRBJ1-1	NA	TGTGCCAGCAGCGAGGGACACAAGAACACTGAAGCTTTCTTT	CASSEGHKNTEAFF
NA	TRBV6-6	TRBJ1-2	NA	TGTGCCAGCAGACACGGGGTAAACTATGGCTACACCTTC	CASRHGVNYGYTF
NA	TRBV30	TRBJ2-7	NA	TGTGCCTGGAGTCCCAGATACGAGCAGTACTTC	CAWSPRYEQYF
NA	TRBV30	TRBJ2-2	TRBD1	TGTGCCTTCCGGACAGGGAACACCGGGGAGCTGTTTTTT	CAFRTGNTGELFF
NA	TRBV28	TRBJ2-2	NA	TGTGCCAGCACTTACAGGAGGAACACCGGGGAGCTGTTTTTT	CASTYRRNTGELFF
NA	TRBV7-2	TRBJ2-1	NA	TGTGCCAGCAGCTTATACTTGGGTGAGCAGTTCTTC	CASSLYLGEQFF
NA	TRBV27	TRBJ2-7	TRBD2	TGTGCCAGCAGTTGGAGCGGGGCACTCTCCTACGAGCAGTACTTC	CASSWSGALSYEQYF
NA	TRBV5-6	TRBJ2-1	TRBD2	TGTGCCAGCAGCTTGGCTAGCGGGGGGGCATTCTCCTACAATGAGCAGTTCTTC	CASSLASGGAFSYNEQFF
NA	TRBV5-6	TRBJ2-7	TRBD2	TGTGCCAGCAGCTCTCCGGGACTAGCACCCGAGCAGTACTTC	CASSSPGLAPEQYF
NA	TRBV7-3	TRBJ2-3	TRBD1	TGTGCCAGCAGCCCCGGGACAGGCCTCACAGATACGCAGTATTTT	CASSPGTGLTDTQYF
NA	TRBV30	TRBJ1-1	NA	TGTGCCTGGAGTGTACACCAGAACACTGAAGCTTTCTTT	CAWSVHQNTEAFF
NA	TRBV11-2	TRBJ2-1	NA	TGTGCCAGCAGCCAACGCTTCTGGGAGCAGTTCTTC	CASSQRFWEQFF
NA	TRBV11-2	TRBJ2-7	TRBD1	TGTGCCAGCAGCTTATCGAACAGGGGGAATTACGAGCAGTACTTC	CASSLSNRGNYEQYF
NA	TRBV5-4	TRBJ2-7	TRBD1	TGTGCCAGCAGCTTAGGACAGGTACCCTACGAGCAGTACTTC	CASSLGQVPYEQYF
few	TRBV14	TRBJ2-5	NA	TGTGCCAGCAGCCAAGAAGAATTGGGTGGCTACGAGACCCAGTACTTC	CASSQEELGGYETQYF
NA	TRBV28	TRBJ2-7	NA	TGTGCCAGCAGTACCTACTACGAGCAGTACTTC	CASSTYYEQYF
NA	TRBV7-2	TRBJ1-2	NA	TGTGCCAGCAGCACGTCGAACGGTGGCTACACCTTC	CASSTSNGGYTF
NA	TRBV7-7	TRBJ2-5	NA	TGTGCTAGCAGCTTAGACCAGGGTGTAGAGACCCAGTACTTC	CASSLDQGVETQYF
NA	TRBV28	TRBJ1-2	NA	TGTGCCAGCACCGCCCAGGGGACACTTCCTAACTATGGCTACACCTTC	CASTAQGTLPNYGYTF
once	TRBV28	TRBJ1-3	NA	TGTGCCAGCAGTCCCACCGGGACGGCCGTTAGTGGGGGAGACACCATATATTTT	CASSPTGTAVSGGDTIYF
many	TRBV6-5	TRBJ1-1	NA	TGTGCCAGCAGTTACGGGACTGAAGCTTTCTTT	CASSYGTEAFF
few	TRBV18	TRBJ1-1	NA	TGTGCCAGCTCACCCACAAATGGGAACACTGAAGCTTTCTTT	CASSPTNGNTEAFF
NA	TRBV5-4	TRBJ1-2	NA	TGTGCCAGCAGCTTGGAGGCAGGGCTCTATGGCTACACCTTC	CASSLEAGLYGYTF
NA	TRBV12-5	TRBJ2-3	TRBD1	TGTGCTAGTGCCACAGGGGACGACACAGATACGCAGTATTTT	CASATGDDTDTQYF
NA	TRBV5-8	TRBJ1-1	TRBD1	TGTGCCAGCAGCTGGGGACTGACAGGGGGCACTGAAGCTTTCTTT	CASSWGLTGGTEAFF
few	TRBV5-4	TRBJ2-1	NA	TGTGCCAGCAGCTTCTCCGGATTCAATGAGCAGTTCTTC	CASSFSGFNEQFF